This T cell receptor (beta chain) was observed in a study of cytotoxic CD8 clonotypes in ibrutinib-treated CLL. CDR3 size: 14 residues. Germline V CDR1 and CDR2: SGHTS, YDEGEE. Deletions cut 4 bases from V and 1 base from J, with 11 bases between. Sequencing used immunoSEQ multiplex PCR; TCRdb keeps in-frame clones, though not all of them. Of roughly 180,000 clones detected, about four fifths appear once; the ten largest clones hold roughly 4.5%. The receptor's source is a human donor with chronic lymphocytic leukemia. The rearrangement uses TRBV5-8 and TRBJ1-1; D uncertain. The sequenced sample was PBMCs, obtained after 24 months of ibrutinib treatment. CDR3 region: CASSPLGWNTEAFF. As DNA, the CDR3 is TGTGCCAGCAGCCCCCTGGGATGGAACACTGAAGCTTTCTTT.